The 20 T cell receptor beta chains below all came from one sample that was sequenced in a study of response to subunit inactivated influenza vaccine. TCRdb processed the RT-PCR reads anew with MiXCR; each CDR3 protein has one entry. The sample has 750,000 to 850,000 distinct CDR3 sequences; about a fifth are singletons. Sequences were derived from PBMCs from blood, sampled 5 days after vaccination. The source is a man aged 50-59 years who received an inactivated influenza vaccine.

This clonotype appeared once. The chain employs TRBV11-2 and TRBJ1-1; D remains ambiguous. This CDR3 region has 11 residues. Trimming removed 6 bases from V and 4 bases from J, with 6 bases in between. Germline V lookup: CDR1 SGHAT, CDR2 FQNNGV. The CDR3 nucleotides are TGTGCCAGCAGAACCACCACTGAAGCTTTCTTT. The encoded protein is CASRTTTEAFF.

The CDR3 DNA reads TGCGCCAGCAGCCAAGACGGGGGGGACTCCTACGAGCAGTACTTC. Residues: CASSQDGGDSYEQYF. The rearrangement uses TRBV4-3 and TRBJ2-7, with 8 bases fitting TRBD2. Trimming at V came to 0 bases and at J to 0 bases, leaving 1 base not matched to a gene. Germline CDR1 reads LGHNA; CDR2 reads YSLEER. The CDR3 runs to 15 residues.

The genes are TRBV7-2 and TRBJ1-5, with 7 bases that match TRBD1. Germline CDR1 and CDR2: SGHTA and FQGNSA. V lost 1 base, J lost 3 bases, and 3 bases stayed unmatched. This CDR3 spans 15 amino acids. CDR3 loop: CASSLVGQYNQPQHF. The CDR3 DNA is TGTGCCAGCAGCTTAGTGGGACAGTACAATCAGCCCCAGCATTTT.

The DNA for the CDR3 is TGCAGTGCTAGACAAGAACAACGAAGGACCCAGTACTTC. This encodes CSARQEQRRTQYF. This sequence joins TRBV20-1 and TRBJ2-5; no firm D call. V lost 2 bases and J lost 7, with 14 bases in between. The CDR3 consists of 13 residues. CDR1 and CDR2 (germline): DFQATT, SNEGSKA (reference sequence).

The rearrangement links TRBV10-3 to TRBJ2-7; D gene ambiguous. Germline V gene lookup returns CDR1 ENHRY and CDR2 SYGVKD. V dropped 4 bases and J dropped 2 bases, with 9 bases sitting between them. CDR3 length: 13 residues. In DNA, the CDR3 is TGTGCCATCAGTGTAGGGCCGCCCTACGAGCAGTACTTC. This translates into CAISVGPPYEQYF.

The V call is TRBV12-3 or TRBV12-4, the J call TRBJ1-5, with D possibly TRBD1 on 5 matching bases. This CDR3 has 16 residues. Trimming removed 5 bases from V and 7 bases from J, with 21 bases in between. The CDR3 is CASSGAASPQGQPQHF. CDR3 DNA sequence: TGTGCCAGCAGTGGGGCTGCATCCCCACAAGGACAGCCCCAGCATTTT.

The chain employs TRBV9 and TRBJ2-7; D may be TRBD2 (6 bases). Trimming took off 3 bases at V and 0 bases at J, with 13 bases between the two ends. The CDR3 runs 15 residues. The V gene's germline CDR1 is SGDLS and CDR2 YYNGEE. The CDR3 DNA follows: TGTGCCAGCAGCGAGTCGGGAGTAAACTCCTACGAGCAGTACTTC. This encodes CASSESGVNSYEQYF.

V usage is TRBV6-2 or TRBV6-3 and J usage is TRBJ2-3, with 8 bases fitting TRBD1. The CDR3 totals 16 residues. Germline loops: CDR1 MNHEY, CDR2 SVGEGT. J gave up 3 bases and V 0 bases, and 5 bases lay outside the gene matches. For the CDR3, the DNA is TGTGCCAGCAGTTACTCCCAGGGGGCTTGGACAGATACGCAGTATTTT. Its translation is CASSYSQGAWTDTQYF.

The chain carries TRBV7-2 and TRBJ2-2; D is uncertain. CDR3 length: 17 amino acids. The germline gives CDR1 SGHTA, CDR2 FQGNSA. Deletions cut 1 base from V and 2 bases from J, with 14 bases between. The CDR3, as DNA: TGTGCCAGCAGCTTAGTCTCCGGTCTCAGAAACACCGGGGAGCTGTTTTTT. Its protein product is CASSLVSGLRNTGELFF.

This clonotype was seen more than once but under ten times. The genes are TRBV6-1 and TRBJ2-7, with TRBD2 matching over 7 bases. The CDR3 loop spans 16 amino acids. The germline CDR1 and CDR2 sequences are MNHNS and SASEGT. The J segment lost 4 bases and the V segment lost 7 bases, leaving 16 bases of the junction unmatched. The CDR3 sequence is CASTPTPAGFVYEQYF. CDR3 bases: TGTGCCAGCACCCCCACACCAGCGGGATTCGTGTACGAGCAGTACTTC.

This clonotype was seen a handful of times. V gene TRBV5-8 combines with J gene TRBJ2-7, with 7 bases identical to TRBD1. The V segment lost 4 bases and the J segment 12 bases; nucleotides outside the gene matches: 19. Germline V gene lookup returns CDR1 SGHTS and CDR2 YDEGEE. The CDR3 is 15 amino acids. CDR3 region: CASSARGLDRALWYF. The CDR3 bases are TGTGCCAGCAGCGCGAGGGGGCTAGATCGAGCGTTATGGTACTTC.

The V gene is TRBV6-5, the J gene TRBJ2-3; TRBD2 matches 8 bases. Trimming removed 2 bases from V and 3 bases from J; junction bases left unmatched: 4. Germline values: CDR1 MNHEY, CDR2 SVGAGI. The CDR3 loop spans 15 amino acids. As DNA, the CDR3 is TGTGCCAGCAGTTACCTTACGGGGGGGACAGATACGCAGTATTTT. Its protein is CASSYLTGGTDTQYF.

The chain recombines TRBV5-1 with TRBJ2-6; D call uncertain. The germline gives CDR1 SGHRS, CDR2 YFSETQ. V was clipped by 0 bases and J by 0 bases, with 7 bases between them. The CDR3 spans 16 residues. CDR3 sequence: CASSLERFSGANVLTF. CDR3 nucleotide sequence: TGCGCCAGCAGCTTGGAGAGGTTCTCTGGGGCCAACGTCCTGACTTTC.

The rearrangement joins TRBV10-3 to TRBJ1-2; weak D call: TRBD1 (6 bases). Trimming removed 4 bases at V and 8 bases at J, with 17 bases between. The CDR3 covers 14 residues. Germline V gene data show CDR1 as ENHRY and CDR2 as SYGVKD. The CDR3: CAISVDTGRRGYTF. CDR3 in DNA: TGTGCCATCAGTGTCGACACAGGGCGGCGCGGCTACACCTTC.

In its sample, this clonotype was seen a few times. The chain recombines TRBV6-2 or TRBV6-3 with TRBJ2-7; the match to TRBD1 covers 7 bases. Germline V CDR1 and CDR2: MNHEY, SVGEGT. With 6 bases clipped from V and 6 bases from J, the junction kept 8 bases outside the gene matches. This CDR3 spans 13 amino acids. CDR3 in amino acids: CASRRQGSGEQYF. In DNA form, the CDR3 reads TGTGCCAGCAGAAGACAGGGTTCCGGCGAGCAGTACTTC.

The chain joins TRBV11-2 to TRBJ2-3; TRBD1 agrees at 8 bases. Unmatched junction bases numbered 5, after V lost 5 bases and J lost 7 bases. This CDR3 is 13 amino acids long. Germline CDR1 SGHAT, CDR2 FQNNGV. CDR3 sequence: CASSLQGVHTQYF. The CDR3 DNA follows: TGTGCCAGCAGCCTACAGGGGGTGCATACGCAGTATTTT.

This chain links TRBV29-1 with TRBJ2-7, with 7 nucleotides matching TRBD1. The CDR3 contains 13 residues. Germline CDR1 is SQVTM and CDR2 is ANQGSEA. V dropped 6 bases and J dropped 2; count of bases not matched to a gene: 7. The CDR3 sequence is CSVRQGRAYEQYF. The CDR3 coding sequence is TGCAGCGTCAGACAGGGTAGAGCCTACGAGCAGTACTTC.

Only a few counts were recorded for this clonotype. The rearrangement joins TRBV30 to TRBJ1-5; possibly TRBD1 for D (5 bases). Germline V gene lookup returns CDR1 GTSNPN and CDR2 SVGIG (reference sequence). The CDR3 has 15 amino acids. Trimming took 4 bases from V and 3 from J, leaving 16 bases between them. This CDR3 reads CAWNLKGSNNQPQHF. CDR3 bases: TGTGCCTGGAATTTAAAGGGGAGTAACAATCAGCCCCAGCATTTT.

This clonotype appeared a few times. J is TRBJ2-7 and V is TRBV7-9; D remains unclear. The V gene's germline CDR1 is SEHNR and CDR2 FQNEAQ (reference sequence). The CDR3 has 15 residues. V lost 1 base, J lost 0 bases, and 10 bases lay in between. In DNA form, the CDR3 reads TGTGCCAGCAGCTTAGTAGCTGTACACTCCTACGAGCAGTACTTC. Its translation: CASSLVAVHSYEQYF.

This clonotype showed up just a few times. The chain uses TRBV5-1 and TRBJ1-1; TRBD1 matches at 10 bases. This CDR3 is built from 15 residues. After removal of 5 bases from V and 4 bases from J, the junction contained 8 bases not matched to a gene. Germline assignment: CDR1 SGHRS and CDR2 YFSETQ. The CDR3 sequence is CASRQSGTGATEAFF. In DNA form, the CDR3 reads TGCGCCAGCAGGCAATCCGGGACAGGGGCCACTGAAGCTTTCTTT.